This is a list of T cell receptor beta chains from one sample in a study of cytomegalovirus exposure and HLA in healthy donors. Produced via immunoSEQ multiplex PCR; TCRdb's table is partial and in-frame only. Counted here are around 71,000 clones, approximately 96% occurring once; the ten biggest clones make up approximately 1.3%. The sequencing sample was made of PBMCs. Source of these receptors: a man younger than 35 in good health and CMV-seropositive. The CDR3 runs from the conserved cysteine through the conserved F or W.

V gene	CDR3 length	J gene	CDR3 protein
TRBV29-1	14	TRBJ2-1	CSTSGGASGNEQFF
TRBV25-1	15	TRBJ1-1	CASSGYRGRGTEAFF
TRBV29-1	15	TRBJ2-7	CSVSIPGQFPYEQYF
TRBV7-9	15	TRBJ2-1	CASSFRDNLYNEQFF
TRBV7-3	13	TRBJ1-1	CASSYRGNTEAFF
TRBV15	16	TRBJ1-2	CATSRGADSPNYGYTF
TRBV7-2	14	TRBJ1-6	CASSRRQPNSPLHF
TRBV5-6	14	TRBJ1-2	CASSWTGEDYGYTF
TRBV19	15	TRBJ1-5	CASSIGGSGDQPQHF
TRBV11-2	15	TRBJ2-1	CASTDFGGASNEQFF
TRBV27	12	TRBJ1-6	CASTTADSPLHF
TRBV7-2	15	TRBJ2-1	CASTLPGQPYNEQFF
TRBV5-1	11	TRBJ2-2	CASNAAGELFF
TRBV9	15	TRBJ2-5	CASSVGGTGEETQYF
TRBV9	15	TRBJ2-5	CASSVSGTYQETQYF
TRBV5-1	14	TRBJ2-1	CASSLELAEDEQFF
TRBV5-1	17	TRBJ2-3	CASSLKTSSGSTDTQYF
TRBV28	19	TRBJ2-7	CASSLGWLAGRSLTYEQYF
TRBV6-6	14	TRBJ2-5	CASSRDRPQETQYF
TRBV30	14	TRBJ2-2	CAWMKGPNTGELFF
TRBV9	18	TRBJ2-1	CASSVAGAGGRSYNEQFF
TRBV7-2	13	TRBJ2-2	CASSLVRAGELFF
TRBV5-1	16	TRBJ1-1	CASSPVRGPTNTEAFF
TRBV30	14	TRBJ1-2	CAWSVQTSVGGYTF
TRBV6-6	12	TRBJ1-1	CASSRGNTEAFF
TRBV2	13	TRBJ1-5	CASSQGSGQPQHF
TRBV28	14	TRBJ2-7	CASSIGLAGAAQYF
TRBV12-5	17	TRBJ2-5	CASGLPRLAGGGETQYF
TRBV5-4	19	TRBJ1-1	CASSLRRQGAHGTRTEAFF
TRBV28	16	TRBJ2-1	CASSLEGTRGINEQFF
TRBV5-1	15	TRBJ2-2	CASSLDRGGPGELFF